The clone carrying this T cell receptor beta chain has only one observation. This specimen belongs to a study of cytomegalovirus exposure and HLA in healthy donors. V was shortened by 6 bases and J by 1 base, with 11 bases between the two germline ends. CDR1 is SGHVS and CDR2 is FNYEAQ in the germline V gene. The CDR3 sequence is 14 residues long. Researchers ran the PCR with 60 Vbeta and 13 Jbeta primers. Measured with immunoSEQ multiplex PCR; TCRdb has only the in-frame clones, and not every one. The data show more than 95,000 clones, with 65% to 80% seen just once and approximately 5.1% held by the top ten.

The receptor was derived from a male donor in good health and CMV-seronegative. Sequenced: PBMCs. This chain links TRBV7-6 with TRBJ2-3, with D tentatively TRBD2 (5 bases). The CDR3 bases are TGTGCCAGCAGTTCGGGATCCCGCACAGATACGCAGTATTTT. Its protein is CASSSGSRTDTQYF.